One and the same sample provided the 2 T cell receptor beta chains below, sequenced in a study of patients and donors after allogeneic stem cell transplantation. In TCRdb, the RT-PCR reads were re-called with MiXCR into one record per CDR3 protein. The sample has over 150,000 distinct CDR3 sequences; 25% to 35% are singletons. Sequencing input: blood, either unsorted or a sorted T cell fraction (not recorded which). The receptors were gathered from a human donor who was either an allogeneic HSCT recipient or a stem cell or donor lymphocyte infusion donor (not recorded which). It is not recorded whose cells these are; they may come from a transplant donor.

The J gene is TRBJ2-3, the V gene TRBV4-2, with D possibly TRBD1 on 5 matching bases. Germline V gene data show CDR1 as LGHNA and CDR2 as YNFKEQ. CDR3 length: 15 amino acids. V was clipped by 1 base and J by 5 bases, with 13 bases between them. In DNA form, the CDR3 reads TGTGCCAGCAGCCAAGTAACAGGCGGTGAAGATACGCAGTATTTT. Residues: CASSQVTGGEDTQYF.

The genes are TRBV3-1 and TRBJ2-3; 14 nucleotides align to TRBD2. The CDR3 runs 16 residues. Per the germline V gene, CDR1 is LGHDT and CDR2 is YNNKEL (reference sequence). The ends lost 4 bases at V and 5 bases at J; junction bases unmatched: 5. In DNA form, the CDR3 reads TGTGCCAGCAGCCTCGGGACTAGCGGGAGACTAGATACGCAGTATTTT. This gives the protein CASSLGTSGRLDTQYF.